Below, 19 T cell receptor beta chains from the same sample are listed, as sequenced in a study of cytomegalovirus exposure and HLA in healthy donors. Primers included in the PCR were 60 Vbeta and 13 Jbeta primers. TCRdb keeps only in-frame clones here, not all; method: immunoSEQ multiplex PCR. Of roughly 140,000 clones listed, 64% were seen once; the top ten hold less than 3.5%. The specimen sequenced was PBMCs. These TCRs come from a woman in her 30s in good health and CMV-seropositive.

This clone occurred once. The J gene is TRBJ1-5, the V gene TRBV28, with 7 bases lining up with TRBD1. Germline values: CDR1 MDHEN, CDR2 SYDVKM. V shed 0 bases, J shed 4 bases, and the junction held 6 bases outside the gene matches. The CDR3 loop spans 16 amino acids. In DNA, the CDR3 is TGTGCCAGCAGTTTATGGGACAGGTCCCCAAATCAGCCCCAGCATTTT. Protein sequence: CASSLWDRSPNQPQHF. The variable domain in full, completed from reference TRBV28 and TRBJ1-5, reads DVKVTQSSRYLVKRTGEKVFLECVQDMDHENMFWYRQDPGLGLRLIYFSYDVKMKEKGDIPEGYSVSREKKERFSLILESASTNQTSMYLCASSLWDRSPNQPQHFGDGTRLSIL.

V and J are TRBV2 and TRBJ2-5, with 12 bases lining up with TRBD2. The junction had 10 bases not matched to a gene; V was cut back by 4 bases and J by 4 bases. Germline lookup yields CDR1 SNHLY and CDR2 FYNNEI. The CDR3 contains 17 residues. In DNA, the CDR3 is TGTGCCAGCAGTGTGGGCCTAGCGGGGGGGCCGGGAGAGACCCAGTACTTC. It yields the protein CASSVGLAGGPGETQYF.

This clone was seen only once. As DNA, the CDR3 is TGTGCCAGGGACAGGGGGGGGAACGAGCAGTACTTC. Protein product: CARDRGGNEQYF. The chain employs TRBV30 and TRBJ2-7; 11 bases are shared with TRBD1. The CDR3 sequence is 12 residues long. In germline, CDR1 is GTSNPN, CDR2 SVGIG (reference sequence). After removal of 8 bases from V and 5 bases from J, the junction contained 5 bases not matched to a gene.

This clone is labeled medium-sized. The V gene is TRBV6-1, the J gene TRBJ1-6; D is perhaps TRBD1 (6 bases). The CDR3 has 14 residues. Trimming removed 8 bases at V and 11 bases at J, with 19 bases between. Germline-derived CDR1 and CDR2 are MNHNS and SASEGT. The CDR3 nucleotides are TGTGCCAGCGCACAGGGTGGGGTACGGACACCCCTCCACTTT. It encodes CASAQGGVRTPLHF.

The chain carries TRBV10-3 and TRBJ2-5, with 11 bases that match TRBD1. The germline gives CDR1 ENHRY, CDR2 SYGVKD. This CDR3 is 14 amino acids long. V lost 5 bases to trimming and J lost 7 bases; unmatched junction nucleotides: 6. The CDR3 is CAISMDRGQWTQYF. The CDR3, as DNA: TGTGCCATCAGTATGGACAGGGGGCAGTGGACCCAGTACTTC.

V usage is TRBV5-4 and J usage is TRBJ2-1, with D perhaps matching TRBD1 (5 bases). The CDR3 is 15 amino acids. Germline V gene lookup returns CDR1 SGHNT and CDR2 YYREEE (reference sequence). V was cut by 0 bases and J by 7 bases, with 14 bases left in between. This CDR3 is CASSLVLDNLNEQFF. CDR3 DNA: TGTGCCAGCAGCTTGGTTCTGGACAACCTGAATGAGCAGTTCTTC.

This clone showed up just a few times. The rearrangement links TRBV15 to TRBJ1-1; tentative D call: TRBD1 (5 bases). CDR3 size: 13 residues. Trimming pared 1 base from V and 8 bases from J, leaving 11 bases between. Germline V gene lookup returns CDR1 LNHNV and CDR2 YYDKDF (reference sequence). CDR3: CATSRGGVREAFF. In DNA form, the CDR3 reads TGTGCCACCAGCAGAGGGGGGGTACGGGAAGCTTTCTTT.

The chain joins TRBV27 to TRBJ1-5; D perhaps matches TRBD1 (6 bases). Deletions cut 4 bases from V and 3 bases from J, with 7 bases between. This CDR3 comprises 13 residues. The germline CDR1 and CDR2 sequences are MNHEY and SMNVEV (reference sequence). The CDR3 loop is CASSWDNNQPQHF. CDR3 bases: TGTGCCAGCAGTTGGGACAACAATCAGCCCCAGCATTTT.

The J gene is TRBJ2-7, the V gene TRBV7-9; D not certain. The germline V gene has CDR1 SEHNR and CDR2 FQNEAQ (reference sequence). There are 12 residues in the CDR3. V was trimmed by 3 bases and J by 5 bases, leaving 8 bases between them. As DNA, the CDR3 is TGTGCCAGCAGCTTTCAGTTTGACGAGCAGTACTTC. As protein: CASSFQFDEQYF.

V is TRBV28 and J is TRBJ2-5; perhaps TRBD1 as D (5 bases). Matching the DNA end better, TRBJ2-7 makes the J call doubtful. CDR3 length: 15 residues. Looked up from germline, CDR1 is MDHEN and CDR2 is SYDVKM. CDR3 sequence: CASRRHGIGVYEQYF. The CDR3, as DNA: TGTGCCAGCAGGCGCCATGGTATAGGGGTCTACGAGCAGTACTTC.

Only a few counts were recorded for this clone. This chain links TRBV27 with TRBJ2-7; 14 bases agree with TRBD2. From germline, CDR1 is MNHEY and CDR2 SMNVEV (reference sequence). V was clipped by 5 bases and J by 5 bases; unmatched bases: 11. CDR3 length: 17 amino acids. The CDR3 is CASSRLQRTSGRNEQYF. As DNA, the CDR3 is TGTGCCAGCAGTCGACTACAAAGGACTAGCGGGAGGAACGAGCAGTACTTC.

This clone was counted between two and nine times. J is TRBJ2-3 and V is TRBV5-4; 12 nucleotides line up with TRBD2. Trimming at V came to 3 bases and at J to 8 bases, leaving 10 bases not matched to a gene. The germline V gene has CDR1 SGHNT and CDR2 YYREEE (reference sequence). The CDR3 runs 16 residues. CDR3 sequence: CASSSPSEGLAGTQYF. CDR3 nucleotide sequence: TGTGCCAGCAGCTCCCCCAGCGAGGGACTAGCGGGTACGCAGTATTTT.

V usage is TRBV9 and J usage is TRBJ1-3, with 11 bases matching TRBD1. Germline V CDR1 and CDR2: SGDLS, YYNGEE. The trim removed 3 bases at V and 0 bases at J, leaving 14 bases unmatched. This CDR3 comprises 20 residues. In nucleotides, the CDR3 is TGTGCCAGCAGCGCATTTCCCGGGACAGGGGGATTCCTCTCTGGAAACACCATATATTTT. Amino acids: CASSAFPGTGGFLSGNTIYF.

This clone has just a few counts. The chain joins TRBV4-2 to TRBJ1-2, with D perhaps matching TRBD1 (6 bases). Germline V gives CDR1 LGHNA, CDR2 YNFKEQ. This CDR3 has 15 amino acids. The V gene lost 0 bases and the J gene lost 4 bases, with 12 bases spanning the gap. CDR3 in amino acids: CASSQDLEQGYGYTF. CDR3 DNA sequence: TGTGCCAGCAGCCAAGATCTAGAACAGGGCTATGGCTACACCTTC.

This clone has just a few counts. The J gene is TRBJ2-5, the V gene TRBV11-2, with 12 bases identical to TRBD2. Germline values: CDR1 SGHAT, CDR2 FQNNGV. The CDR3 runs 17 residues. The junction had 6 bases not matched to a gene; V was cut back by 3 bases and J by 1 base. CDR3 protein: CASSFGLAGPLQETQYF. In DNA, the CDR3 is TGTGCCAGCAGCTTCGGACTAGCGGGGCCACTCCAAGAGACCCAGTACTTC. Looking up the rest from reference TRBV11-2 and TRBJ2-5 gives the full variable domain: EAGVAQSPRYKIIEKRQSVAFWCNPISGHATLYWYQQILGQGPKLLIQFQNNGVVDDSQLPKDRFSAERLKGVDSTLKIQPAKLEDSAVYLCASSFGLAGPLQETQYFGPGTRLLVL.

The chain is built from TRBV5-1 and TRBJ1-1; weak D call: TRBD1 (6 bases). Looked up from germline, CDR1 is SGHRS and CDR2 is YFSETQ. This CDR3 has 15 amino acids. V was pared by 2 bases and J by 7 bases, with 18 bases between. The CDR3 bases are TGCGCCAGCAGCTTCGGGACAATGGGGGGGAGTGAAGCTTTCTTT. This codes for CASSFGTMGGSEAFF.

This clone occurred once. CDR3 coding DNA: TGTGCCACCAGCAGACATAATACACGGGGCTCTGGAAACACCATATATTTT. This translates into CATSRHNTRGSGNTIYF. The chain links TRBV15 to TRBJ1-3; no firm D call. With 2 bases removed from V and 0 bases from J, the gap between germline ends came to 14 bases. CDR3 size: 17 residues. CDR1 is LNHNV, CDR2 YYDKDF, per germline (reference sequence). Full variable domain (outside the CDR3, taken from reference TRBV15 and TRBJ1-3): DAMVIQNPRYQVTQFGKPVTLSCSQTLNHNVMYWYQQKSSQAPKLLFHYYDKDFNNEADTPDNFQSRRPNTSFCFLDIRSPGLGDTAMYLCATSRHNTRGSGNTIYFGEGSWLTVV.

The rearrangement links TRBV19 to TRBJ1-3; D may be TRBD1 (6 bases). V lost 3 bases and J 4 bases, leaving 16 bases between the germline ends. CDR1 and CDR2 (germline): LNHDA, SQIVND (reference sequence). The CDR3 covers 16 residues. CDR3 sequence (DNA): TGTGCCAGTAGTATTGGAAGCGGGGGGCAAGGAAACACCATATATTTT. This codes for CASSIGSGGQGNTIYF.

J is TRBJ2-7 and V is TRBV7-9; the D gene is possibly TRBD2 (5 bases). V was shortened by 5 bases and J by 3 bases, with 8 bases between the two germline ends. The germline CDR1 and CDR2 sequences are SEHNR and FQNEAQ (reference sequence). The CDR3 is 12 residues long. The CDR3 DNA is TGTGCCAGCAGCCCAGCGGACTACGAGCAGTACTTC. Protein sequence: CASSPADYEQYF.